The rows below give T cell receptor beta chains drawn from one sample of a study of OX40 agonist ivuxolimab in advanced cancers. Measured with immunoSEQ multiplex PCR; TCRdb has only the in-frame clones, and not every one. The sample has around 100,000 clones, around 91% seen once; the top ten hold about 0.16%. Here the sequenced sample was CD4+ or CD8+ T cells sorted from blood, taken in a trial of the OX40 agonist ivuxolimab. The receptor source for this set is an adult with an advanced solid tumor such as melanoma, head and neck, liver or kidney cancer. Each CDR3 is given with its conserved first and last residue. The order of the fields is D gene, clone size, J gene, V gene, CDR3 DNA, CDR3 protein. D genes are given only for firm matches. Size values are once, few and many counts, or a class for expanded clones, and some rows have none.

>.|.|TRBJ2-7|TRBV30
TGTGCCTGGAATACAGGGCAGAACTACGAGCAGTACTTC
CAWNTGQNYEQYF
>TRBD1|many|TRBJ2-7|TRBV6-6
TGTGCCACTAAGGGACAGGTCATCTCCTACGAGCAGTACTTC
CATKGQVISYEQYF
>TRBD1|.|TRBJ2-7|TRBV19
TGTGCCAGTAGGATCCGGGACAGGCAAATCTACGAGCAGTACTTC
CASRIRDRQIYEQYF
>.|.|TRBJ2-5|TRBV18
TGTGCCAGCTCACCTCAGAAGGGTAGCATATCGGCCCAGTACTTC
CASSPQKGSISAQYF
>.|.|TRBJ1-5|TRBV6-5
TGTGCCAGCAGGACCCTGGGAACTCAGCCCCAGCATTTT
CASRTLGTQPQHF
>.|.|TRBJ2-7|TRBV7-9
TGTGCCAGCAGCACAACCACCGGGAATCTCGGTGAGCAGTACTTC
CASSTTTGNLGEQYF
>.|.|TRBJ1-2|TRBV10-3
TGTGCCATCAGTGCGAACACTGACACGCACTTC
CAISANTDTHF
>TRBD1|once|TRBJ2-7|TRBV5-1
TGCGCCAGCAGCCCGGACAGGGGGCAACATTCTGCAGCCTACGAGCAGTACTTC
CASSPDRGQHSAAYEQYF
>TRBD1|.|TRBJ2-5|TRBV15
TGTGCCACCGGACTACAGGGGGGCAGGGAGACCCAGTACTTC
CATGLQGGRETQYF
>.|.|TRBJ2-2|TRBV5-1
TGCGCCAGCAGAGACAGGATGAACACCGGGGAGCTGTTTTTT
CASRDRMNTGELFF
>.|.|TRBJ1-1|TRBV5-1
TGCGCCAGCAGCATGGCTGTGAACACTGAAGCTTTCTTT
CASSMAVNTEAFF
>.|once|TRBJ1-6|TRBV6-1
TGTGCCAGCAGTGGCCAGGGGTTATCCCTCCACTTT
CASSGQGLSLHF
>.|.|TRBJ2-7|TRBV28
TGTGCCAGCAGCAACACAGGGATAACCTACGAGCAGTACTTC
CASSNTGITYEQYF
>TRBD2|.|TRBJ2-2|TRBV5-6
TGTGCCAGCAGCCCAGGGACTAGCGGGAGAAGGGGAACCGGGGAGCTGTTTTTT
CASSPGTSGRRGTGELFF
>.|few|TRBJ1-1|TRBV7-3
TGTGCCAGCAGCTTACGAGGGGGAACTGAAGCTTTCTTT
CASSLRGGTEAFF
>.|.|TRBJ2-1|TRBV19
TGTGCCAGTAGTACCTGGGGCCCAAACTCCTACAATGAGCAGTTCTTC
CASSTWGPNSYNEQFF
>TRBD1|.|TRBJ1-1|TRBV12-5
TGTGCTAGTGCACAGGGGGCGCTGGGGACTGAAGCTTTCTTT
CASAQGALGTEAFF
>.|.|TRBJ1-6|TRBV18
TGTGCCAGCTCACCACGGGCAGCCTATAATTCACCCCTCCACTTT
CASSPRAAYNSPLHF
>.|.|TRBJ2-1|TRBV19
TGTGCCAGTAGTACTCAACTAAGTGAGCAGTTCTTC
CASSTQLSEQFF
>.|.|TRBJ2-1|TRBV28
TGTGCCAGCAGTTTACCCTTACGCTCTTCTAGTGGCAATGAGCAGTTCTTC
CASSLPLRSSSGNEQFF
>.|once|TRBJ2-2|TRBV6-6
TGTGCCAGCAGTTATCAGGACACCCGGAAGGCCGGGGAGCTGTTTTTT
CASSYQDTRKAGELFF
>.|.|TRBJ2-3|TRBV5-1
TGCGCCAGCACGCTCCGGGGGGCACGCACAGATACGCAGTATTTT
CASTLRGARTDTQYF
>.|.|TRBJ2-1|TRBV5-6
TGTGCCAGCAGCTCGATTCGGTGGGGGGCCGGGGAGCAGTTCTTC
CASSSIRWGAGEQFF
>TRBD2|once|TRBJ2-1|TRBV19
TGTGCCAGTAGTAGCGGGAGCTCCTACAATGAGCAGTTCTTC
CASSSGSSYNEQFF
>.|.|TRBJ1-2|TRBV30
TGTGCCTGGAGTGTAATAGGGGCGAACTATGGCTACACCTTC
CAWSVIGANYGYTF
>.|.|TRBJ1-6|TRBV6-1
TGTGCCAGCAGTGGACAGGTTAGGTATTCACCCCTCCACTTT
CASSGQVRYSPLHF
>.|.|TRBJ1-1|TRBV6-6
TGTGCCAGCAGTGCCCTACTTAACACTGAAGCTTTCTTT
CASSALLNTEAFF
>TRBD1|.|TRBJ2-1|TRBV5-1
TGCGCCAGCAGCCCCGGTGGAGGTCCTTGGGGACAGGGGATTTACAATGAGCAGTTCTTC
CASSPGGGPWGQGIYNEQFF
>TRBD2|once|TRBJ2-1|TRBV5-8
TGTGCCAGCAGCTTGGGGCTAGCGGGCGGCAATGAGCAGTTCTTC
CASSLGLAGGNEQFF
>.|.|TRBJ2-3|TRBV5-6
TGTGCCAGCAGCTTTTCCCAGACGGATACGCAGTATTTT
CASSFSQTDTQYF
>TRBD2|.|TRBJ2-1|TRBV11-2
TGTGCCAGCAGCTCCGGACTAGGTGAGCCTAGCTCCTACAATGAGCAGTTCTTC
CASSSGLGEPSSYNEQFF
>.|once|TRBJ2-2|TRBV5-4
TGTGCCAGCAGCTTGGCGTGGGGGGCCGGGGAGCTGTTTTTT
CASSLAWGAGELFF
>TRBD1|.|TRBJ1-2|TRBV27
TGTGCCAGCAGACAAGGACAGGGGCCCCTGTTAGCTAACTATGGCTACACCTTC
CASRQGQGPLLANYGYTF
>.|.|TRBJ2-5|TRBV7-9
TGTGCCAGCAGCTTAGCGAAGGGACAAGAGACCCAGTACTTC
CASSLAKGQETQYF
>.|.|TRBJ2-3|TRBV18
TGTGCCAGCTCTCCTCTAGATGAAAGGCAGTATTTT
CASSPLDERQYF
>.|.|TRBJ1-3|TRBV11-2
TGTGCCAGCAGCTTAATACACGGGCCGCTCGGAGGAAACACCATATATTTT
CASSLIHGPLGGNTIYF
>.|.|TRBJ1-1|TRBV9
TGTGCCAGCAGCCCGACAGGTCGGACTGAAGCTTTCTTT
CASSPTGRTEAFF
>.|.|TRBJ2-2|TRBV10-3
TGTGCCATCAGGGACGGGGCTCGGAACACCGGGGAGCTGTTTTTT
CAIRDGARNTGELFF
>.|.|TRBJ1-1|TRBV18
TGTGCCAGCTCACCATTCTCCACTGAAGCTTTCTTT
CASSPFSTEAFF
>.|.|TRBJ2-3|TRBV28
TGTGCCAGCAGTTTTGGTCTAGCGCCCTTCCAGGATACGCAGTATTTT
CASSFGLAPFQDTQYF
>.|.|TRBJ2-2|TRBV2
TGTGCCAACAGCGCCTTGGGAGCTTCGAGTGGGGAGCTGTTTTTT
CANSALGASSGELFF
>.|.|TRBJ2-5|TRBV5-4
TGTGCCAGCAGCTTGGCTCCCAAAGAGACCCAGTACTTC
CASSLAPKETQYF